This T cell receptor beta chain stems from a study of shared clonotypes between healthy human individuals. Whole-study findings and limits: Larger estimated richness was generally seen in naive subsets than in memory subsets.

Caucasian adults living in Nashville, Tennessee, provided all samples. On this clone itself: Its specificity is not known.

Only in-frame clones appear in the TCRdb table, and some are missing; sequencing was by immunoSEQ multiplex PCR. The data show some 1.5 million clones, around 98% seen once. V shed 6 bases and J shed 2 bases, with 13 bases lying between them. CDR3 length: 14 amino acids. The germline V gene has CDR1 LNHDA and CDR2 SQIVND (reference sequence). V is TRBV19 and J is TRBJ1-2; D possibly corresponds to TRBD1 (5 bases). This TCR was recovered from a man aged 25 to 40 in good health. Sequencing was carried out using naive CD4+ T cells sorted from blood. Noted subset: CD45RA+ positively selected. CDR3 sequence reads: CASSPGPRNYGYTF. CDR3 nucleotides: TGTGCCAGTAGCCCGGGGCCCCGGAACTATGGCTACACCTTC.